The 29 T cell receptor beta chains below were found in one sample sequenced in a study of shared clonotypes between healthy human individuals. Measured with immunoSEQ multiplex PCR; TCRdb has only the in-frame clones, and not every one. The sample comprises roughly 2.2 million clones, over 85% of which are singletons, and under 0.45% rests with the top ten. The specimen was naive CD4+ T cells from PBMCs. Subset here: CD45RA+ positively selected. All receptors come from a man between 18 and 35 years old in good health. Some clones in this sample may be carry-over from other donors' samples.

CDR3 sequence: CASSETGTSGPRNSMETQYF. The CDR3, as DNA: TGCGCCAGCAGTGAGACCGGGACTAGCGGCCCTAGGAACTCTATGGAGACCCAGTACTTC. This chain links TRBV10-1 with TRBJ2-5; 11 nucleotides agree with TRBD2. J gave up 5 bases and V 2 bases, and 19 bases lay outside the gene matches. Germline V CDR1 and CDR2: WNHNN, SYGVQD (reference sequence). The CDR3 length is 20 residues.

In nucleotides, the CDR3 is TGTGCCTGGAGTAGAGAGAGGACTAGCGGGAGCCAAAGGGAGCAGTTCTTC. Amino acid sequence: CAWSRERTSGSQREQFF. The chain joins TRBV30 to TRBJ2-1; 13 nucleotides agree with TRBD2. This CDR3 contains 17 residues. Looked up from germline, CDR1 is GTSNPN and CDR2 is SVGIG (reference sequence). V lost 2 bases and J lost 10; bases outside the gene matches: 14.

The gene calls are TRBV30 and TRBJ2-7; D possibly corresponds to TRBD1 (6 bases). The CDR3 runs to 13 residues. V lost 4 bases to trimming and J lost 6 bases, with 16 bases between them. Germline V CDR1 and CDR2: GTSNPN, SVGIG (reference sequence). CDR3 protein: CAWTMGAYAEQYF. CDR3 nucleotide sequence: TGTGCCTGGACGATGGGGGCTTATGCCGAGCAGTACTTC.

The V call is TRBV7-3, the J call TRBJ1-1, with D possibly matching TRBD1 (5 bases). V dropped 4 bases and J dropped 2 bases, with 17 bases sitting between them. CDR3 length equals 16 residues. Germline-derived CDR1 and CDR2 are SGHTA and FQGTGA. DNA for the CDR3: TGTGCCAGCAGCTCTCAGGGAAATGCTTATAACACTGAAGCTTTCTTT. Protein product: CASSSQGNAYNTEAFF.

V usage is TRBV7-9 and J usage is TRBJ1-2; 7 nucleotides line up with TRBD1. CDR3 length: 15 residues. Germline V gene sequence: CDR1 SEHNR, CDR2 FQNEAQ (reference sequence). V lost 3 bases to trimming and J lost 4 bases; unmatched junction nucleotides: 8. The chain's CDR3 is CASSFGTVPLYGYTF. Written as DNA, the CDR3 is TGTGCCAGCAGCTTTGGGACAGTCCCGCTCTATGGCTACACCTTC.

The chain employs TRBV13 and TRBJ2-3; 12 bases agree with TRBD2. Looked up from germline, CDR1 is PRHDT and CDR2 is FYEKMQ (reference sequence). V gave up 5 bases and J gave up 5 bases; unmatched junction bases: 8. The CDR3 sequence is 16 residues long. The CDR3: CASSTRLAGVGDTQYF. CDR3 sequence (DNA): TGTGCCAGCAGCACCAGACTAGCGGGAGTGGGAGATACGCAGTATTTT. Using reference TRBV13 and TRBJ2-3 for the parts outside the CDR3, the full variable domain is AAGVIQSPRHLIKEKRETATLKCYPIPRHDTVYWYQQGPGQDPQFLISFYEKMQSDKGSIPDRFSAQQFSDYHSELNMSSLELGDSALYFCASSTRLAGVGDTQYFGPGTRLTVL.

This clone was detected once. The same CDR3 can be traced to other DNA sequences in this sample. The genes are TRBV7-3 and TRBJ2-2; 10 positions match TRBD2. This CDR3 spans 14 amino acids. With 4 bases clipped from V and 8 bases from J, the junction kept 4 bases outside the gene matches. CDR1 and CDR2 from the germline V gene are SGHTA and FQGTGA. CDR3 in amino acids: CASSSLAGVGELFF. CDR3 bases: TGTGCCAGCAGCTCGCTAGCGGGAGTGGGGGAGCTGTTTTTT.

The V and J genes are TRBV7-7 and TRBJ2-1; 8 bases fit TRBD2. The CDR3 loop spans 15 amino acids. The ends lost 1 base at V and 8 bases at J; junction bases unmatched: 7. Germline assignment: CDR1 SSHAT and CDR2 FNYEAQ (reference sequence). The CDR3 DNA reads TGTGCCAGCAGCTTAGGGCTAGCGGGTTCCGATGAGCAGTTCTTC. Translated: CASSLGLAGSDEQFF.

This rearrangement joins TRBV7-2 to TRBJ1-3; tentative D call: TRBD1 (6 bases). The V end was cut by 1 base, the J end by 3 bases, with 10 bases between. Germline CDR1 SGHTA, CDR2 FQGNSA. This CDR3 has 15 amino acids. The CDR3 nucleotides are TGTGCCAGCAGCTTAGGGGGGCTCAATGGAAACACCATATATTTT. Its protein is CASSLGGLNGNTIYF.

The V and J genes are TRBV5-1 and TRBJ2-3; perhaps TRBD2 as D (7 bases). The ends were cut back, 5 bases at V and 4 bases at J, with 17 bases in the middle. The germline V gene has CDR1 SGHRS and CDR2 YFSETQ. The CDR3 is made up of 15 amino acids. The CDR3 DNA follows: TGCGCCAGCAGGACCTTAGGGGGGGGCGCAGATACGCAGTATTTT. Encoded protein: CASRTLGGGADTQYF. Looking up the rest from reference TRBV5-1 and TRBJ2-3 gives the full variable domain: KAGVTQTPRYLIKTRGQQVTLSCSPISGHRSVSWYQQTPGQGLQFLFEYFSETQRNKGNFPGRFSGRQFSNSRSEMNVSTLELGDSALYLCASRTLGGGADTQYFGPGTRLTVL.

This chain connects TRBV28 to TRBJ2-3; D unresolved. Germline V CDR1 and CDR2: MDHEN, SYDVKM. The CDR3 is 15 residues long. V shed 3 bases and J shed 1 base, with 11 bases lying between them. CDR3 DNA: TGTGCCAGCAGTTTTGCGTACGGACGCACAGATACGCAGTATTTT. The encoded protein is CASSFAYGRTDTQYF.

The chain joins TRBV7-9 to TRBJ1-3; D possibly corresponds to TRBD1 (5 bases). The germline V gene encodes CDR1 SEHNR and CDR2 FQNEAQ (reference sequence). The CDR3 sequence is 15 residues long. With 2 bases removed from V and 4 bases from J, the gap between germline ends came to 12 bases. The CDR3 bases are TGTGCCAGCAGCTTAAGTGGGACGGCAGGAAACACCATATATTTT. As protein: CASSLSGTAGNTIYF.

V and J are TRBV6-1 and TRBJ2-7; 7 positions match TRBD2. Germline assignment: CDR1 MNHNS and CDR2 SASEGT. The ends lost 4 bases at V and 5 bases at J; junction bases unmatched: 11. CDR3 length equals 15 residues. Written as DNA, the CDR3 is TGTGCCAGCAGTGGGGGACTACCAACGATCCACGAGCAGTACTTC. Amino acid sequence: CASSGGLPTIHEQYF.

This clone has more than one count but fewer than ten. This sequence joins TRBV4-1 and TRBJ1-5; D unresolved. The CDR3 has 13 amino acids. Per the germline V gene, CDR1 is MGHRA and CDR2 is YSYEKL. The ends were cut back, 0 bases at V and 3 bases at J, with 3 bases in the middle. CDR3 in amino acids: CASSQDANQPQHF. The CDR3 nucleotides read TGCGCCAGCAGCCAAGATGCCAATCAGCCCCAGCATTTT.

The chain couples TRBV30 to TRBJ1-1; D unresolved. The V end was cut by 7 bases, the J end by 11 bases, with 17 bases between. CDR1 is GTSNPN, CDR2 SVGIG, per germline (reference sequence). This CDR3 contains 11 residues. The CDR3 region has the DNA TGTGCCTTCGGCGAGGGCTCTGGTGCTTTCTTT. Its translation is CAFGEGSGAFF.

CDR3 in amino acids: CASSPRGAGASGANVLTF. The CDR3, as DNA: TGTGCCAGCAGTCCCCGAGGGGCCGGAGCCTCTGGGGCCAACGTCCTGACTTTC. This chain links TRBV25-1 with TRBJ2-6, with D perhaps being TRBD1 or TRBD2 (5 bases each). Germline V gene sequence: CDR1 MGHDK, CDR2 SYGVNS. This CDR3 comprises 18 residues. V shed 5 bases and J shed 0 bases, with 17 bases lying between them.

The chain links TRBV18 to TRBJ2-7; 11 nucleotides match TRBD2. The CDR3 extends over 16 amino acids. Per the germline V gene, CDR1 is KGHSH and CDR2 is LQKENI. After removal of 2 bases from V and 2 bases from J, the junction contained 5 bases not matched to a gene. CDR3 in amino acids: CASSPYGTSGTYEQYF. The CDR3 DNA sequence: TGTGCCAGCTCACCATATGGGACTAGCGGAACCTACGAGCAGTACTTC.

The chain employs TRBV10-3 and TRBJ1-2; D call uncertain. Per germline, CDR1 ENHRY and CDR2 SYGVKD. V was cut by 5 bases and J by 7 bases, with 32 bases left in between. This CDR3 contains 19 residues. CDR3 loop: CAISRPAGRPNIVSGGYTF. The CDR3 coding sequence is TGTGCCATCAGTAGGCCGGCGGGCAGACCGAACATTGTATCGGGTGGCTACACCTTC.

Comments on this clone: The sample carries other DNA sequences with the same CDR3. V usage is TRBV5-1 and J usage is TRBJ2-7; 7 bases align to TRBD2. V gave up 6 bases and J gave up 0 bases; unmatched junction bases: 6. The CDR3 has 14 amino acids. CDR1 and CDR2 (germline): SGHRS, YFSETQ. The CDR3 reads CASTPSGSSYEQYF. The CDR3 bases are TGCGCCAGCACCCCTAGCGGAAGCTCCTACGAGCAGTACTTC.

The chain is built from TRBV19 and TRBJ1-1; unclear D gene. The V end was cut by 4 bases, the J end by 0 bases, with 9 bases between. Germline loops: CDR1 LNHDA, CDR2 SQIVND (reference sequence). The CDR3 spans 14 residues. The CDR3, as DNA: TGTGCCAGTAGTACCCAAACAGTGAACACTGAAGCTTTCTTT. It translates to CASSTQTVNTEAFF.

J is TRBJ2-6 and V is TRBV7-9; D gene ambiguous. V was clipped by 9 bases and J by 3 bases, with 12 bases between them. The germline V gene encodes CDR1 SEHNR and CDR2 FQNEAQ (reference sequence). The CDR3 extends over 14 amino acids. Here the CDR3 reads CASFRAGGANVLTF. The DNA of the CDR3 is TGTGCCAGTTTTCGGGCAGGTGGGGCCAACGTCCTGACTTTC.

The chain is built from TRBV7-2 and TRBJ2-3; weak D call: TRBD1 (5 bases). The CDR3 is 16 residues long. CDR1 and CDR2 from the germline V gene are SGHTA and FQGNSA. V was shortened by 5 bases and J by 1 base, with 16 bases between the two germline ends. This CDR3 reads CASSVGPTEGTDTQYF. The CDR3 DNA is TGTGCCAGCAGCGTGGGGCCTACAGAGGGCACAGATACGCAGTATTTT.

This sequence joins TRBV5-1 and TRBJ1-2, with 7 bases aligning to TRBD1. V trimming: 3 bases; J trimming: 3 bases; junction bases outside the gene matches: 8. Germline CDR1 SGHRS, CDR2 YFSETQ. This CDR3 spans 15 amino acids. CDR3 nucleotide sequence: TGCGCCAGCAGCTGGCAGGGACAGTCGGACTATGGCTACACCTTC. Translation: CASSWQGQSDYGYTF.

The V and J genes are TRBV19 and TRBJ1-4, with no clear D. V lost 1 base to trimming and J lost 7 bases, with 7 bases between them. Germline V gene sequence: CDR1 LNHDA, CDR2 SQIVND (reference sequence). This CDR3 comprises 13 residues. CDR3: CASSIAPGEKLFF. The CDR3 DNA follows: TGTGCCAGTAGTATAGCTCCAGGTGAAAAACTGTTTTTT.

V and J are TRBV28 and TRBJ1-2; no reliable D call. The ends were cut back, 3 bases at V and 4 bases at J, with 18 bases in the middle. Germline lookup yields CDR1 MDHEN and CDR2 SYDVKM. The CDR3 has 16 amino acids. CDR3 nucleotides: TGTGCCAGCAGTTTTCTCGGCGGAGGTTCATCCTATGGCTACACCTTC. Encoded protein: CASSFLGGGSSYGYTF.

The chain recombines TRBV7-6 with TRBJ2-7; TRBD1 is a possible D gene (6 bases). The CDR3 is 15 amino acids. V shed 7 bases and J shed 2 bases, with 18 bases lying between them. CDR1 is SGHVS, CDR2 FNYEAQ, per germline. CDR3 in amino acids: CASTMGQGPTYEQYF. The CDR3 nucleotides read TGTGCCAGCACCATGGGGCAGGGGCCCACCTACGAGCAGTACTTC.

The chain joins TRBV6-1 to TRBJ2-1; D remains ambiguous. CDR1 is MNHNS and CDR2 is SASEGT in the germline V gene. Trimming took 9 bases from V and 7 from J, leaving 10 bases between them. The CDR3 length is 11 residues. DNA of the CDR3: TGTGCCAGTTGGGTTTGGAATGAGCAGTTCTTC. Its translation: CASWVWNEQFF.

The rearrangement joins TRBV4-1 to TRBJ1-5; no definite D call. The CDR3 totals 16 residues. The germline V gene has CDR1 MGHRA and CDR2 YSYEKL. Trimming shortened V by 2 bases and J by 0 bases, and 11 bases separated the two germline ends. The CDR3 bases are TGCGCCAGCAGCCAACCCTCGCAGTATAGCAATCAGCCCCAGCATTTT. The encoded protein is CASSQPSQYSNQPQHF.

As DNA, the CDR3 is TGTGCCTGGAGTGCGGGGAGCGGAGGGTATACGCAGTATTTT. Translating gives CAWSAGSGGYTQYF. The V call is TRBV30, the J call TRBJ2-3, with D tentatively TRBD2 (6 bases). Trimming shortened V by 1 base and J by 7 bases, and 15 bases separated the two germline ends. The CDR3 is made up of 14 amino acids. Germline V gene data show CDR1 as GTSNPN and CDR2 as SVGIG (reference sequence).